This T cell receptor beta chain emerged from a study of cytomegalovirus exposure and HLA in healthy donors. General study findings and limits: The study designated fewer than 200 TCR beta chains cytomegalovirus-associated. The classifier reportedly diagnosed cytomegalovirus status with high sensitivity and specificity. Among immune exposure information, only CMV serostatus was available.

The germline V and J ends were trimmed by 4 bases and 3 bases, with 15 bases remaining between them. The CDR3 consists of 16 residues. Germline values: CDR1 MNHEY, CDR2 SVGAGI. Amplification used 60 Vbeta primers and 13 Jbeta primers. Generated by immunoSEQ multiplex PCR, the TCRdb table keeps only in-frame clones and is missing some. The top ten hold less than 8.5% of the sample, which has 150,000 to 200,000 clones, 9.5% to 15% seen once. This clone was observed a handful of times. What it binds is unknown. Sequenced sample: PBMCs. This sequence joins TRBV6-5 and TRBJ2-2, with D tentatively TRBD2 (6 bases). The sequence came from a man aged 50 to 59 in good health and CMV-seropositive. CDR3 sequence (DNA): TGTGCCAGCAGTTTCGGGACTCGGAGGGACACCGGGGAGCTGTTTTTT. Translation: CASSFGTRRDTGELFF.